This TCR beta chain was sequenced for a study of blood T cells in healthy people across ages. Study results and limitations: No one knew whether donors had CMV, which possibly confounded expanded clonotype changes.

A word on this clonotype: Its target is not known.

It was with a sample-barcoded 5' primer and a J-beta primer mix that a second PCR of roughly 6 to 11 cycles was run. Researchers report that a template-switch adaptor with 12 random nucleotides tagged each cDNA molecule. From the 5' RACE reads, TCRdb called clonotypes with MiXCR, one entry per CDR3 protein. In the table there are about 1.4 million distinct CDR3 sequences, 59% of which are singletons. Peripheral blood samples of around 9.3 milliliters were drawn from each donor. Per-sample yields of isolated PBMCs were at least 6 million. The CDR3 extends over 14 amino acids. Per germline, CDR1 SGHTA and CDR2 FQGNSA. V was clipped by 8 bases and J by 5 bases; unmatched bases: 8.

The TCR sequence derives from a man younger than 35 in good health. Sequenced: blood. This rearrangement joins TRBV7-2 to TRBJ2-4, with TRBD1 matching over 8 bases. CDR3 sequence (DNA): TGTGCCAGCGAAGACAGGGGCATGGAAAACATTCAGTACTTC. This codes for CASEDRGMENIQYF.